Given below is one TCR beta chain in context. The antigen is not known. The junction departs from the called germline gene at one end, perhaps through a read error. These data originate in a study of CD8 T cells in Susac syndrome. Healthy donors, matched for age and sex, constituted the control group. TEMRA cells were FACS-enriched, and CD8+ and CD4+ T cells were isolated negatively. Random hexamers were used to reverse transcribe an amount of roughly 0.5 to 1 ug RNA. TCRdb passed the immunoSEQ multiplex PCR reads through MiXCR, listing each CDR3 protein once. Among 90,000 or so distinct CDR3 sequences listed, about 93% were seen once. CDR3 length equals 13 residues. Germline values: CDR1 SGHVS, CDR2 FQNEAQ. Study-level points and caveats: The study admitted that it had a relatively small number of individuals in its TCR sequencing and HLA analysis.

This sequence joins TRBV7-8 and TRBJ2-2; D possibly corresponds to TRBD1 (6 bases). Sequences were obtained from CD8+ T cells from PBMCs. The TCR originated in a human donor in good health. The DNA for the CDR3 is TGTGCCAGCAGTCAACTAGTCCCAGGGGAGCTTTTTTTT. It translates to CASSQLVPGELFF.